The subject of this entry is one T cell receptor beta chain. CDR1 is MNHNS and CDR2 is SASEGT in the germline V gene. V was pared by 6 bases and J by 2 bases, with 4 bases of the junction left unmatched. The CDR3 extends over 14 amino acids. These data come from a study of shared clonotypes between healthy human individuals. Generated by immunoSEQ multiplex PCR, the TCRdb table keeps only in-frame clones and is missing some. The data show some 1.5 million clones, more than 95% seen once. This TCR was sampled from a man younger than 45 in good health. The material sequenced was naive CD4+ T cells sorted from blood. Sample subset: CD45RA+ positively selected. The rearrangement uses TRBV6-1 and TRBJ1-5; TRBD1 matches 7 bases. The CDR3 DNA is TGTGCCAGCAGAACAGGGGTTGGCAATCAGCCCCAGCATTTT. It codes for CASRTGVGNQPQHF.